This passage covers 8 T cell receptor beta chains from one sample sequenced in a study of blood T cells in healthy people across ages. Through a sample-barcoded 5' primer and a J-beta primer mix, a second PCR was run for roughly 6 to 11 cycles. TCRdb analysed the 5' RACE reads with MiXCR anew, one entry per CDR3 protein. This table has 600,000 to 850,000 distinct CDR3 sequences, around a quarter appearing once. This sample was shared with a second study, whose subject was T cells of mothers and their children.

Sequencing input: blood. Source of these receptors: a boy between 5 and 17 years old in good health.

This clonotype occurred a few times. DNA for the CDR3: TGTGCCAGCCGTCTACAGGGGCTTGGTACTGAAGCTTTCTTT. It is translated as CASRLQGLGTEAFF. The V call is TRBV25-1, the J call TRBJ1-1, with 7 bases that match TRBD1. The CDR3 spans 14 residues. V lost 8 bases to trimming and J lost 5 bases; unmatched junction nucleotides: 11. The germline V gene encodes CDR1 MGHDK and CDR2 SYGVNS.

The sample holds a few counts of this clonotype. This chain links TRBV28 with TRBJ2-3, with 9 bases that match TRBD1. V was clipped by 3 bases and J by 7 bases; unmatched bases: 5. Germline V gives CDR1 MDHEN, CDR2 SYDVKM. There are 14 residues in the CDR3. CDR3 residues: CASSFEQGAYTQYF. The CDR3 DNA follows: TGTGCCAGCAGTTTTGAACAGGGGGCGTATACGCAGTATTTT.

The gene calls are TRBV2 and TRBJ1-1; weak D call: TRBD1 (6 bases). The CDR3 has 14 amino acids. Germline CDR1 reads SNHLY; CDR2 reads FYNNEI. V gave up 6 bases and J gave up 11 bases, with 22 bases separating them. CDR3: CASREDSPQGAAFF. The CDR3 DNA sequence: TGTGCCAGCAGGGAGGACAGCCCCCAGGGCGCTGCTTTCTTT.

This chain uses TRBV20-1 with TRBJ2-1; D unresolved. Trimming removed 1 base from V and 0 bases from J, with 10 bases in between. Germline V gene lookup returns CDR1 DFQATT and CDR2 SNEGSKA (reference sequence). The CDR3 extends over 15 amino acids. The CDR3 bases are TGCAGTGCTAGAGGATTAGTAGTCTCCTACAATGAGCAGTTCTTC. Translating it yields CSARGLVVSYNEQFF.

V gene TRBV7-9 combines with J gene TRBJ2-7; the D is unclear. V was pared by 1 base and J by 7 bases, with 11 bases between. CDR1 is SEHNR and CDR2 is FQNEAQ in the germline V gene (reference sequence). This CDR3 is built from 13 residues. CDR3 in amino acids: CASSLGSTPEQYF. Written as DNA, the CDR3 is TGTGCCAGCAGCTTAGGGTCTACTCCAGAGCAGTACTTC.

This clonotype was counted a few times. This chain connects TRBV5-1 to TRBJ2-7, with 10 bases fitting TRBD2. V was clipped by 4 bases and J by 2 bases; unmatched bases: 12. The CDR3 totals 17 residues. Germline-derived CDR1 and CDR2 are SGHRS and YFSETQ. CDR3 region: CASSISSGSLVPYEQYF. The CDR3 DNA follows: TGCGCCAGCAGCATCTCTAGCGGGAGTTTGGTCCCCTACGAGCAGTACTTC.

This clonotype was counted a few times. The chain couples TRBV10-2 to TRBJ1-4; 9 nucleotides agree with TRBD1. After removal of 4 bases from V and 7 bases from J, the junction contained 7 bases not matched to a gene. The CDR3 length is 15 residues. Germline loops: CDR1 WSHSY, CDR2 SAAADI. The CDR3 loop is CASSGPGQGLEKLFF. The CDR3 nucleotides are TGCGCCAGCAGTGGTCCGGGACAGGGACTTGAAAAACTGTTTTTT.

The rearrangement uses TRBV6-6 and TRBJ1-2; D gene uncertain. The CDR3 sequence is 11 residues long. Deletions cut 6 bases from V and 3 bases from J, with 5 bases between. CDR1 is MNHNY, CDR2 SVGAGI, per germline (reference sequence). The CDR3 region is CASRDDYGYTF. Here the CDR3 DNA reads TGTGCCAGCAGAGATGACTATGGCTACACCTTC.